Listed below are T cell receptor beta chains from one sample, sequenced in a study of T cells after yellow fever vaccination. TCRdb recomputed calls from the 5' RACE reads with MiXCR, one row per CDR3 protein. The table has 300,000 to 400,000 distinct CDR3 sequences, about an eighth seen once; the top ten hold 2.5% to 4%. The sequenced sample was CD4+ T cells sorted from PBMCs, obtained 15 days after the yellow fever booster vaccination. Receptors were obtained from a man between 18 and 29 years old who received the YFV17D yellow fever vaccine. Both conserved end residues are part of each CDR3. A D gene is named only where the DNA matches it firmly. Only some rows state a clone size, as once, few, many or a class for expanded clones.

J,V,size,D,DNA,CDR3
TRBJ2-5,TRBV10-3,-,-,TGTGCCACCAGCCCGGACAGCTACCAAGAGACCCAGTACTTC,CATSPDSYQETQYF
TRBJ2-1,TRBV10-1,many,-,TGCGCCAGCAGTGGTCCAATGCCCAATGAGCAGTTCTTC,CASSGPMPNEQFF
TRBJ2-3,TRBV9,-,TRBD2,TGTGCCAGCAGCGTAGCTCTCCTAGCGGGGTACACAGATACGCAGTATTTT,CASSVALLAGYTDTQYF
TRBJ1-1,TRBV21-1,few,-,TGTGCCAGCAGACACAGGGGGCGGGTGAACACTGAAGCTTTCTTT,CASRHRGRVNTEAFF
TRBJ2-3,TRBV24-1,many,-,TGTGCCACCAGTGACCTGACAGGAGATACGCAGTATTTT,CATSDLTGDTQYF
TRBJ1-5,TRBV11-2,-,-,TGTGCCAGCAGCTTAAGTGGGGGCTGGGACAATCAGCCCCAGCATTTT,CASSLSGGWDNQPQHF
TRBJ1-6,TRBV7-2,few,-,TGTGCCAGCAGCTTAGCGACAGCTCCTTCACCCCTCCACTTT,CASSLATAPSPLHF
TRBJ2-2,TRBV4-3,few,-,TGCGCCAGCAGCCAAGGCAGGACGGGGAATAAAGTGGTCGGGGAGCTGTTTTTT,CASSQGRTGNKVVGELFF
TRBJ1-5,TRBV19,few,-,TGTGCCAGTAGTACCGAGGGGGTTGGGCAGCCCCAGCATTTT,CASSTEGVGQPQHF
TRBJ1-6,TRBV6-5,-,TRBD1,TGTGCCAGCAGTTATGGGACAGGGCTTAATTCACCCCTCCACTTT,CASSYGTGLNSPLHF
TRBJ1-1,TRBV4-1,few,-,TGCGCCAGCAGCCATAACATGGGGGGGCGGGTCACTGAAGCTTTCTTT,CASSHNMGGRVTEAFF
TRBJ1-6,TRBV12-3/TRBV12-4,-,-,TGTGCCAGCAGTTTCGGGCGGCCCCTCCACTTT,CASSFGRPLHF
TRBJ2-5,TRBV6-1,-,-,TGTGCCAGCAGCCCCCGGCCGGGCGAGACCCAGTACTTC,CASSPRPGETQYF
TRBJ2-5,TRBV5-6,few,TRBD2,TGTGCCAGCAGCTTGGCCGCTAGCGGGGAAGAGACCCAGTACTTC,CASSLAASGEETQYF
TRBJ2-7,TRBV4-2,many,TRBD1,TGTGCCAGCAGCCGACAAGCCGGGACAGGGAATGTGGAGCAGTACTTC,CASSRQAGTGNVEQYF
TRBJ2-7,TRBV12-3/TRBV12-4,-,-,TGTGCCAGCAGTCCCGGACGACGCTACGAGCAGTACTTC,CASSPGRRYEQYF
TRBJ2-1,TRBV15,many,TRBD2,TGTGCCACGAAACTCTTTACGGGAGGCTACAATGAGCAGTTCTTC,CATKLFTGGYNEQFF
TRBJ2-7,TRBV12-3/TRBV12-4,-,-,TGTGCCAGCAGTTTAATGGGGAACGAGCAGTACTTC,CASSLMGNEQYF
TRBJ2-5,TRBV10-3,many,-,TGTGCCATCAGTGACCCTAGGGGGACCCAGTACTTC,CAISDPRGTQYF
TRBJ1-5,TRBV25-1,few,-,TGTGCCAGCAGTGACTACTACAATCAGCCCCAGCATTTT,CASSDYYNQPQHF
TRBJ1-1,TRBV6-5,-,-,TGTGCCAGCAGTTACCGGGGACCCCCGAACACTGAAGCTTTCTTT,CASSYRGPPNTEAFF
TRBJ2-1,TRBV28,-,-,TGTGCCAGCAGTTTCGGGTCAGGGAAATACAATGAGCAGTTCTTC,CASSFGSGKYNEQFF
TRBJ1-1,TRBV7-2,few,-,TGTGCCAGCAGCTTGTACAGTAACACTGAAGCTTTCTTT,CASSLYSNTEAFF
TRBJ2-3,TRBV6-2/TRBV6-3,-,TRBD1,TGTGCCAGCAGCCGCACAGGGGGCGGTTTGGATACGCAGTATTTT,CASSRTGGGLDTQYF
TRBJ2-4,TRBV20-1,many,-,TGCAGTGCTAGAGAGATCACCAAAAACATTCAGTACTTC,CSAREITKNIQYF
TRBJ1-5,TRBV7-2,-,-,TGTGCCAGCAGCTTAGTTCCAGGGCAGGGTCAGCCCCAGCATTTT,CASSLVPGQGQPQHF
TRBJ1-2,TRBV5-1,-,-,TGCGCCAGCAGTGAAGGGAGGGGGAACTATGGCTACACCTTC,CASSEGRGNYGYTF
TRBJ1-1,TRBV7-8,few,-,TGTGCCAGCACGCGGGGGGGTACGAACACTGAAGCTTTCTTT,CASTRGGTNTEAFF
TRBJ2-3,TRBV24-1,few,TRBD1,TGTGCCACCAGTGACCTCGGAAGGAATCGAGGGACAGCTCCCACAGATACGCAGTATTTT,CATSDLGRNRGTAPTDTQYF
TRBJ2-2,TRBV6-2/TRBV6-3,few,-,TGTGCCAGTACTGAGACCGGGGAGCTGTTTTTT,CASTETGELFF
TRBJ1-2,TRBV6-5,-,-,TGTGCCAGCAGAAGGGGGGTTAACTATGGCTACACCTTC,CASRRGVNYGYTF
TRBJ1-4,TRBV2,few,-,TGTGCCAGCAGGGGAGGGTCGAATGAAAAACTGTTTTTT,CASRGGSNEKLFF
TRBJ1-1,TRBV29-1,-,-,TGCAGCGCCTCCGCGGGGTCCATGAACACTGAAGCTTTCTTT,CSASAGSMNTEAFF
TRBJ1-6,TRBV6-2/TRBV6-3,few,-,TGTGCCAGCAGTACGCCTAATTCACCCCTCCACTTT,CASSTPNSPLHF
TRBJ1-2,TRBV2,-,-,TGTGCCAGCAGTGATGGACAAGCGGAAGGCTACACCTTC,CASSDGQAEGYTF
TRBJ1-5,TRBV20-1,many,-,TGCAGTGCGCCACCTGGCGGGGGCTCGAGCAATCAGCCCCAGCATTTT,CSAPPGGGSSNQPQHF
TRBJ2-3,TRBV2,few,-,TGTGCCAGCACAGGGGCGGGGACGACAGATACGCAGTATTTT,CASTGAGTTDTQYF
TRBJ2-7,TRBV11-2,few,-,TGTGCCAGCAGCGTCCTGTTCAGCTACGAGCAGTACTTC,CASSVLFSYEQYF
TRBJ2-1,TRBV5-1,-,-,TGCGCCAGCAGCTTGGATAGCGGTTACAATGAGCAGTTCTTC,CASSLDSGYNEQFF
TRBJ1-2,TRBV4-1,-,-,TGCGCCAGCAGCCAAGATACTAGTAAAAACTATGGCTACACCTTC,CASSQDTSKNYGYTF
TRBJ1-5,TRBV29-1,few,TRBD1,TGCAGCGTCGGGGGACAGGGGACGAATCAGCCCCAGCATTTT,CSVGGQGTNQPQHF
TRBJ1-2,TRBV12-3/TRBV12-4,once,-,TGTGCCAGCAGTTCCATCGGGCAGACCTATGGCTACACCTTC,CASSSIGQTYGYTF
TRBJ1-1,TRBV5-1,few,-,TGCGCCAGCAGTTCCGGGACTTTGGGGGCTGAAGCTTTCTTT,CASSSGTLGAEAFF
TRBJ2-1,TRBV29-1,-,-,TGCAGCGTTTCGAGGGACCAGGAGGACAATGAGCAGTTCTTC,CSVSRDQEDNEQFF
TRBJ2-7,TRBV2,-,-,TGTGCCAGCAGAGGTCTAGCCAGCTCCTACGAGCAGTACTTC,CASRGLASSYEQYF
TRBJ1-2,TRBV6-6,few,TRBD1,TGTGCCAGCACCGGGACAGGGTTTGGCTACACCTTC,CASTGTGFGYTF
TRBJ2-1,TRBV18,few,TRBD1,TGTGCCAGCTCACCATCGGACAGGGTGGTCTACAATGAGCAGTTCTTC,CASSPSDRVVYNEQFF
TRBJ2-5,TRBV2,-,TRBD2,TGTGCCAGCAGTGGTGCGGCTAGCGGGTCGGAGACCCAGTACTTC,CASSGAASGSETQYF